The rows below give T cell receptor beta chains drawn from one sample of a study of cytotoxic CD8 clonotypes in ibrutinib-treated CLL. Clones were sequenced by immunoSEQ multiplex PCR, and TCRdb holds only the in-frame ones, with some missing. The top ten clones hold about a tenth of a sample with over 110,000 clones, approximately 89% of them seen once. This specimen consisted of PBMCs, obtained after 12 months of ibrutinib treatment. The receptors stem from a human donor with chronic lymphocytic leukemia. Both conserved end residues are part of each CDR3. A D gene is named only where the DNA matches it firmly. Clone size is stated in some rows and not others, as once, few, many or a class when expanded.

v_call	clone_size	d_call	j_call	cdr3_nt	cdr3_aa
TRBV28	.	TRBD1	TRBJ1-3	TGTGCCAGCAGTTTACCCTGGCGGACAGGGGGTATAGTTGGAAACACCATATATTTT	CASSLPWRTGGIVGNTIYF
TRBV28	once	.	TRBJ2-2	TGTGCCAGCAGTTTATACAGGGACGGCACCGGGGAGCTGTTTTTT	CASSLYRDGTGELFF
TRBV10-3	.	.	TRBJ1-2	TGTGCCATCAGTGTTTCCAGGGAAGGGTCTGGCTACACCTTC	CAISVSREGSGYTF
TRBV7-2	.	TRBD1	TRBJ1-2	TGTGCCAGCAGCATAGGACAGGGGCATGGCTACACCTTC	CASSIGQGHGYTF
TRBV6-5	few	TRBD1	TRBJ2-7	TGTGCCAGCAGTTCCAGGGGGCTTATCCTCTACGAGCAGTACTTC	CASSSRGLILYEQYF
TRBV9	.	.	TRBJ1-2	TGTGCCAGCAGCGCGAACAGGGATCGTCCCTATGGCTACACCTTC	CASSANRDRPYGYTF
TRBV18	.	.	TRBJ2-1	TGTGCCAGCTCACCACGGGCCGAGTACAATGAGCAGTTCTTC	CASSPRAEYNEQFF
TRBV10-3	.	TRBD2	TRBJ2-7	TGTGCCATCAGTGGGCTAGCGGGGCTCTCCTACGAGCAGTACTTC	CAISGLAGLSYEQYF
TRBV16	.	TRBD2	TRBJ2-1	TGTGCCAGCAGCCAATCGGGAGGGTTTGGTGAGCAGTTCTTC	CASSQSGGFGEQFF
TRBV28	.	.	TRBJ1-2	TGTGCCAGCTCGAAACCGGGGGCTTATGGCTACACCTTC	CASSKPGAYGYTF
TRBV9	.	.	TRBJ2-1	TGTGCCAGCAGCGTATTGTCGGGAGTCAATGAGCAGTTCTTC	CASSVLSGVNEQFF
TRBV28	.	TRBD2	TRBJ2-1	TGTGCCACCACGCCTAGCGGGAGGGCCATTATCTCCCTAGAGCAGTTCTTC	CATTPSGRAIISLEQFF
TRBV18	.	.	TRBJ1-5	TGTGCCAGCTCACCGGACCCGGGACGGCCTATTCTTTATAGCAATCAGCCCCAGCATTTT	CASSPDPGRPILYSNQPQHF
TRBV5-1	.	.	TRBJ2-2	TGCGCCAGCAGACCCCCAGAGACCGAGCACGGGGAGCTGTTTTTT	CASRPPETEHGELFF
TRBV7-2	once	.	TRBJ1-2	TGTGCCAGCAGCTTACAGGGACACTATGGCTACACCTTC	CASSLQGHYGYTF
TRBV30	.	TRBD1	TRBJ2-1	TGTGCCTGGAACCCGGGACAGGGTCTAAACAATGAGCAGTTCTTC	CAWNPGQGLNNEQFF
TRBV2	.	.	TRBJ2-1	TGTGCCAGTACAGGGTCTGCGGACCAAACCGGGGGTGAGCAGTTCTTC	CASTGSADQTGGEQFF
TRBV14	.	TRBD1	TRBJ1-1	TGTGCCAGCAGCTCAAGACAGGGACAGCATAACACTGAAGCTTTCTTT	CASSSRQGQHNTEAFF
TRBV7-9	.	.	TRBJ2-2	TGTGCCAGCAGCTTAGCGCGGACAACGAACACCGGGGAGCTGTTTTTT	CASSLARTTNTGELFF
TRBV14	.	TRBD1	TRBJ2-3	TGTGCCAGCAGCCAAGTGACAGGGCGCACAGATACGCAGTATTTT	CASSQVTGRTDTQYF
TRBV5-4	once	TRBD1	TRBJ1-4	TGTGCCAGCAGCTGGCAGGGGGCGCATGAAAAACTGTTTTTT	CASSWQGAHEKLFF
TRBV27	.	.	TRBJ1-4	TGTGCCAGCATTGAGGGGGTCGAAGAAAAACTGTTTTTT	CASIEGVEEKLFF
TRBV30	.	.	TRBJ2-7	TGTGCCTGGATGTTCTCCGTAGGACAGCCTTTTTACGAGCAGTACTTC	CAWMFSVGQPFYEQYF